This T cell receptor (beta chain) was sequenced for a study of cytomegalovirus exposure and HLA in healthy donors. Turning to the study itself: Earlier work reported 100 million to 130 million unique TCR beta sequences from about 170 million T cells. Findings and limits, study-wide: Later on, a genetic analysis was performed. It linked a missense variant in DCLRE1C with V- and J-gene trimming of TCR beta. There were a few CMV-associated chains whose specificity for CMV antigens was confirmed in vitro. Segments of the TCR beta V type were, in most cases, productive about 87% or about 30% of the time in an earlier analysis.

V was clipped by 4 bases and J by 0 bases, with 11 bases between them. CDR3 size: 15 residues. CDR1 is SGHKS, CDR2 YYEKEE, per germline (reference sequence). The primer mix had 60 Vbeta and 13 Jbeta primers. The data were produced by immunoSEQ multiplex PCR, yet TCRdb's version contains in-frame clones alone and is incomplete. Of roughly 150,000 clones in the sample, about four fifths were seen once. For this clone: As yet, its antigen is unknown.

The sample consisted of PBMCs. This chain joins TRBV5-5 and TRBJ2-1; tentative D call: TRBD2 (5 bases). This sequence originates from a man aged 25-45 years in good health and CMV-seronegative. CDR3 region: CASSGGWSSYNEQFF. DNA for the CDR3: TGTGCCAGCAGCGGCGGGTGGAGCTCCTACAATGAGCAGTTCTTC.